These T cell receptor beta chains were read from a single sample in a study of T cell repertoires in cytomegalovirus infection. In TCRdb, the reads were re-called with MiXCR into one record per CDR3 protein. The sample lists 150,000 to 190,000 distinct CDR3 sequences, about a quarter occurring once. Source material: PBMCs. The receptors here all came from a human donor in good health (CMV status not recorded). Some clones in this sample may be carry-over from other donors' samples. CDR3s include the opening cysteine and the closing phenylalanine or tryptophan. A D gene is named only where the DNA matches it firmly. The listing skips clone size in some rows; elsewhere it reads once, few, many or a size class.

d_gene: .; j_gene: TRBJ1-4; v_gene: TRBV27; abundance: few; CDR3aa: CASSSSLRREKLFF
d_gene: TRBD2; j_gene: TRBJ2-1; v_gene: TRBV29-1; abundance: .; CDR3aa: CSVGLAGISYNEQFF
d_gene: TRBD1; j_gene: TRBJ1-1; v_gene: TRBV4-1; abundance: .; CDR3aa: CASSHTGTGNTEAFF
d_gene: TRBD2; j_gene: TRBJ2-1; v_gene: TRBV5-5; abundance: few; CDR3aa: CASSQGTSGNNEQFF
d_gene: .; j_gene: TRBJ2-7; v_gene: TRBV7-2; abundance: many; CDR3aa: CASSSAARSGEQYF
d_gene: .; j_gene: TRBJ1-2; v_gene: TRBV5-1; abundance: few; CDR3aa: CASSSTGTELYGYTF
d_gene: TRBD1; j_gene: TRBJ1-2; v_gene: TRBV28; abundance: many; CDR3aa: CASTPGQSYGYTF
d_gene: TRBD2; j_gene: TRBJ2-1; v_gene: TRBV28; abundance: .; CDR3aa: CASSPPTSAAYNEQFF
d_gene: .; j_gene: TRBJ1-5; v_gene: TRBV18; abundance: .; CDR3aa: CASSPPGTRYRNQPQHF
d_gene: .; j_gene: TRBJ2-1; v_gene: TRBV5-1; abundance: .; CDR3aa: CASSHGSGTGGNEQFF
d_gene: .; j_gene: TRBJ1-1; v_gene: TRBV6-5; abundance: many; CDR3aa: CASSYQGRTEAFF
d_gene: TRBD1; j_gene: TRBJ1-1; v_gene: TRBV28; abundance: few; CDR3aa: CASSLTGTVNTEAFF
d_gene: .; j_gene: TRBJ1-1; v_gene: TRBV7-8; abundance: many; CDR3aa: CASSLLSRGEGMNTEAFF
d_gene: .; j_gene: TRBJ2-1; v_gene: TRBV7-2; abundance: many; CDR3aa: CASSLANEQFF
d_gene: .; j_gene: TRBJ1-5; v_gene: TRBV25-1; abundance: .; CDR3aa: CASSESGDNQPQHF
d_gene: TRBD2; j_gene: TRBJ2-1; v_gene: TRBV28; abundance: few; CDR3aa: CASTSGSIYNEQFF
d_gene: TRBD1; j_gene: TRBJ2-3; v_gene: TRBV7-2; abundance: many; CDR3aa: CASRRQGVGGTDTQYF
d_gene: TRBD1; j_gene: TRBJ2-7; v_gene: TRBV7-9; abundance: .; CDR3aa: CASSLVDRGSNEQYF
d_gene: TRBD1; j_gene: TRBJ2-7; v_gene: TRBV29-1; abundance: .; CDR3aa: CSVETGPPYEQYF
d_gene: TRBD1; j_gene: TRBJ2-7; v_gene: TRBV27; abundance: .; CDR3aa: CASSSNRGLSREQYF
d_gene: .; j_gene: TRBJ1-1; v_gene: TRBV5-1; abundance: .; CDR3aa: CASSWLDGNTEAFF
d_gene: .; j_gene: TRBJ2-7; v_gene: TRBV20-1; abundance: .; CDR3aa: CSARVLVAYEQYF
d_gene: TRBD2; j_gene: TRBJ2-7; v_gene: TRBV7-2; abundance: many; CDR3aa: CASRQREHSLVEQYF
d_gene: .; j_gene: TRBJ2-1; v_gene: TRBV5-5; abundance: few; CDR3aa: CASSLGPLQGGSNEQFF
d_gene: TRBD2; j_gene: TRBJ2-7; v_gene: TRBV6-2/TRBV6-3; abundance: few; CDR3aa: CASSVEREGRYEQYF
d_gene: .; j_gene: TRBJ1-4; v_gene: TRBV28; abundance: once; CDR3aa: CASSTGASWATNEKLFF
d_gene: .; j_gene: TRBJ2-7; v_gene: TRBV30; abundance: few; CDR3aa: CAWRRPDRSYEQYF
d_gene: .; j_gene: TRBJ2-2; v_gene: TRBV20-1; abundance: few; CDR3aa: CSARPGANTGELFF
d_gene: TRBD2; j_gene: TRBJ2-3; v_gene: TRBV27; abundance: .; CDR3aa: CASSPGLDTDTQYF
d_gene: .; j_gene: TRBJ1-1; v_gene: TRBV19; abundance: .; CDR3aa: CASRGPGDNTEAFF
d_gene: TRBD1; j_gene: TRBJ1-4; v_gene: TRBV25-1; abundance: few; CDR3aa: CASSEPPDRVGNEKLFF
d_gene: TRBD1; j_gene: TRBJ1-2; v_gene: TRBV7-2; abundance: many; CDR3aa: CASSLRTGGVVGYTF
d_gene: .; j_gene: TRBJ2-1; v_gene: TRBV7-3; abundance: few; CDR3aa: CASSLTPRGREFF
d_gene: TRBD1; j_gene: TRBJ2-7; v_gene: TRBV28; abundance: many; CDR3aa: CASSYSTGVVLHEQYF
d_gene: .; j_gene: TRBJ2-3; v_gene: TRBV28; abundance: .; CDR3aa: CASTLSGDGVTDTQYF
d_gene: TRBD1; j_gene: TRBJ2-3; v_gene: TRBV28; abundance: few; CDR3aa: CASSFLDRVATDTQYF
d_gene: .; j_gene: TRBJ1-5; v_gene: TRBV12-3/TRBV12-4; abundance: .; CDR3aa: CASSLGGYAPQHF
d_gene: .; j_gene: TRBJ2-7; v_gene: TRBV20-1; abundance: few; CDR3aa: CSAKFDRSYEQYF
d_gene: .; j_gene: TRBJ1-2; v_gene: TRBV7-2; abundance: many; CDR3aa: CAEQRDLNYGYTF
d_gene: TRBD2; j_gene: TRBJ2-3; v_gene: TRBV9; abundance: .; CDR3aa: CASSETGTSGRGTDTQYF
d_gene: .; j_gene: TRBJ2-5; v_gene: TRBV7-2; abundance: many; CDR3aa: CASSPRNAGQGTQYF
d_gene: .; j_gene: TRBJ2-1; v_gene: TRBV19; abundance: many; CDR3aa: CASSMPQQGNEQFF
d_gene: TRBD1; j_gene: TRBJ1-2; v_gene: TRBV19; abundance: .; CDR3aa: CASSRDSGGYGYTF
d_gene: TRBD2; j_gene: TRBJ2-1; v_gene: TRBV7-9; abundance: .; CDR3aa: CASSLLLAEYNEQFF
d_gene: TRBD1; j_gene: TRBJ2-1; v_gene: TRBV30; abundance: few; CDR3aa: CAWSSYRGEQFF
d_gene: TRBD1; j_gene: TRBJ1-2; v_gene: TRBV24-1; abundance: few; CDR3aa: CATSARGRGYTF
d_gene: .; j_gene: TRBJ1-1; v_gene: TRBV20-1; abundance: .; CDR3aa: CSASFAEAFF
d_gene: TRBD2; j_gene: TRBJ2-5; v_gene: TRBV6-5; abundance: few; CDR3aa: CASRGGGTQETQYF
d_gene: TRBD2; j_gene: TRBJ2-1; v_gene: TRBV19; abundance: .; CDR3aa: CASRKRDLNNEQFF
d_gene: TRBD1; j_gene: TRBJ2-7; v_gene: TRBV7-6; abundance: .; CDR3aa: CASSLVEDPGGYEQYF